One sample yielded the 26 T cell receptor beta chains listed below, sequenced in a study of shared T cell receptors in the human thymus. The table came from immunoSEQ multiplex PCR; TCRdb's copy has only in-frame clones and leaves some out. Among 700,000 to 750,000 clones, 70% to 90% were seen once, and the ten largest hold about 0.0098%. This sample also appeared in a second study, on human thymus T cells.

The specimen was thymocytes. These receptors were obtained from a girl younger than two with a congenital heart defect.

The chain combines TRBV28 with TRBJ1-3, with 10 positions matching TRBD1. This CDR3 region has 20 residues. J lost 2 bases, V lost 0 bases, and 13 bases had no gene match. Germline CDR1 is MDHEN and CDR2 is SYDVKM. The CDR3 loop reads CASSLCNSGRGQGAGNTIYF. The CDR3, as DNA: TGTGCCAGCAGTTTATGTAACTCGGGTCGAGGACAGGGGGCTGGAAACACCATATATTTT. The whole variable domain, remainder taken from reference TRBV28 and TRBJ1-3, is DVKVTQSSRYLVKRTGEKVFLECVQDMDHENMFWYRQDPGLGLRLIYFSYDVKMKEKGDIPEGYSVSREKKERFSLILESASTNQTSMYLCASSLCNSGRGQGAGNTIYFGEGSWLTVV.

This rearrangement joins TRBV28 to TRBJ1-5; D gene ambiguous. The CDR3 totals 13 residues. Trimming took off 5 bases at V and 6 bases at J, with 11 bases between the two ends. CDR1 MDHEN and CDR2 SYDVKM come from the germline V gene. The CDR3 sequence is CASSPGWSQPQHF. The CDR3 DNA follows: TGTGCCAGCAGTCCAGGATGGTCTCAGCCCCAGCATTTT.

The genes are TRBV13 and TRBJ1-3, with 7 bases identical to TRBD1. The CDR3 consists of 16 residues. Germline lookup yields CDR1 PRHDT and CDR2 FYEKMQ (reference sequence). V lost 1 base, J lost 5 bases, and 8 bases stayed unmatched. CDR3 DNA: TGTGCCAGCAGCTTAGTAAAGGGGGCAGACAGAAACACCATATATTTT. Amino acid sequence: CASSLVKGADRNTIYF.

V gene TRBV21-1 combines with J gene TRBJ2-3; TRBD2, the D gene given by the table, was not confirmed from the DNA. TRBV21-1 is a recognized pseudogene. The CDR3 spans 13 residues. CDR3 sequence reads: CASTRDSTDTQYF. The CDR3 DNA reads as TGTGCCAGCACCCGGGACTCCACAGATACGCAGTATTTT.

This clone was seen only once. V and J are TRBV2 and TRBJ1-1, with D maybe TRBD1 (6 bases). Germline assignment: CDR1 SNHLY and CDR2 FYNNEI. This CDR3 contains 17 residues. Trimming left V 4 bases short and J 7 bases short, with 25 bases between. CDR3 in DNA: TGTGCCAGCAGTGGTCAGACCTCTCAGGGGTACTGGGATGAAGCTTTCTTT. This translates into CASSGQTSQGYWDEAFF.

The genes are TRBV15 and TRBJ1-1; D is ambiguous. V lost 1 base and J lost 11, with 11 bases in between. Germline lookup yields CDR1 LNHNV and CDR2 YYDKDF (reference sequence). CDR3 length equals 12 residues. In DNA form, the CDR3 reads TGTGCCACCAGCAGAGCCACCACGGGGGCTTTCTTT. This sequence encodes CATSRATTGAFF.

The chain links TRBV13 to TRBJ1-3, with 8 bases lining up with TRBD1. The ends lost 2 bases at V and 0 bases at J; junction bases unmatched: 6. Per germline, CDR1 PRHDT and CDR2 FYEKMQ (reference sequence). The CDR3 spans 17 residues. CDR3 in amino acids: CASSLPRDRLSGNTIYF. The CDR3 DNA is TGTGCCAGCAGCTTACCCCGGGACAGGCTCTCTGGAAACACCATATATTTT.

This clone was counted a few times. V and J are TRBV2 and TRBJ1-2; D gene unclear. V was clipped by 4 bases and J by 14 bases, with 11 bases between them. The CDR3 runs 10 residues. Germline loops: CDR1 SNHLY, CDR2 FYNNEI. The CDR3, as DNA: TGTGCCAGCAGTGGACATAGTGGAACCTTC. It encodes CASSGHSGTF.

The rearrangement links TRBV27 to TRBJ1-1; 8 bases line up with TRBD1. Germline-derived CDR1 and CDR2 are MNHEY and SMNVEV (reference sequence). The V gene end was trimmed by 5 bases and the J gene end by 2 bases; junction bases not matched to a gene: 7. This CDR3 is built from 15 residues. CDR3 residues: CASSPRTGRNTEAFF. CDR3 DNA sequence: TGTGCCAGCAGTCCCCGGACAGGGAGAAACACTGAAGCTTTCTTT.

This clone has a single count. The chain is built from TRBV6-6 and TRBJ2-4; 7 bases match TRBD1. Germline CDR1 reads MNHNY; CDR2 reads SVGAGI (reference sequence). V gave up 2 bases and J gave up 5 bases; unmatched junction bases: 6. The length of the CDR3 is 15 residues. This CDR3 is CASSYGTDRENIQYF. In DNA form, the CDR3 reads TGTGCCAGCAGTTACGGGACCGACAGGGAAAACATTCAGTACTTC.

J is TRBJ1-2 and V is TRBV7-9, with D possibly being TRBD1 (5 bases). Trimming left V 2 bases short and J 6 bases short, with 7 bases between. This CDR3 comprises 12 residues. Looked up from germline, CDR1 is SEHNR and CDR2 is FQNEAQ (reference sequence). CDR3: CASSLQGDGYTF. DNA for the CDR3: TGTGCCAGCAGCTTACAGGGCGATGGCTACACCTTC.

The rearrangement links TRBV19 to TRBJ1-1, with D hard to call. The CDR3 is 14 residues long. V shed 10 bases and J shed 6 bases, with 21 bases lying between them. Germline CDR1 reads LNHDA; CDR2 reads SQIVND (reference sequence). CDR3 nucleotides: TGTGCCACTCTATCGGGGATCTCGAGCGCTGAAGCTTTCTTT. Translation gives CATLSGISSAEAFF. Supplemented by reference TRBV19 and TRBJ1-1, the full variable domain reads DGGITQSPKYLFRKEGQNVTLSCEQNLNHDAMYWYRQDPGQGLRLIYYSQIVNDFQKGDIAEGYSVSREKKESFPLTVTSAQKNPTAFYLCATLSGISSAEAFFGQGTRLTVV.

This chain uses TRBV14 with TRBJ1-6; tentative D call: TRBD1 (5 bases). The CDR3 has 17 amino acids. Germline-derived CDR1 and CDR2 are SGHDN and FVKESK. V dropped 2 bases and J dropped 0 bases, with 11 bases sitting between them. Written as DNA, the CDR3 is TGTGCCAGCAGCCAAATACAGGCGAGCTCCTATAATTCACCCCTCCACTTT. Its protein is CASSQIQASSYNSPLHF.

The J gene is TRBJ1-5, the V gene TRBV27; D is possibly TRBD1 (5 bases). V lost 8 bases and J lost 7, with 18 bases in between. Germline CDR1 reads MNHEY; CDR2 reads SMNVEV (reference sequence). This CDR3 region has 14 residues. The CDR3 loop is CASGADKRDQPQHF. The DNA of the CDR3 is TGTGCCAGCGGGGCGGACAAGAGAGACCAGCCCCAGCATTTT.

In this sample, this clone turned up a few times. This rearrangement joins TRBV15 to TRBJ1-2, with D possibly matching TRBD1 (5 bases). The germline CDR1 and CDR2 sequences are LNHNV and YYDKDF (reference sequence). The CDR3 loop spans 14 amino acids. Trimming cost V 3 bases and J 5 bases, with 13 bases left between them. CDR3 sequence (DNA): TGTGCCACCAGCAGTCTCAGGGTCCGGTATGGCTACACCTTC. It encodes CATSSLRVRYGYTF.

This chain uses TRBV19 with TRBJ2-2; a weak D match, TRBD2 (5 bases). Per germline, CDR1 LNHDA and CDR2 SQIVND (reference sequence). The CDR3 spans 19 residues. V lost 1 base, J lost 6 bases, and 24 bases lay in between. The CDR3 reads CASSIAVASFQVPPGELFF. CDR3 sequence (DNA): TGTGCCAGTAGTATAGCTGTCGCTAGCTTCCAGGTTCCTCCCGGGGAGCTGTTTTTT.

This clone was detected only once. The chain's CDR3 is CASSGRDSYEQYF. The CDR3 nucleotides read TGTGCCAGCAGTGGCCGGGACAGCTACGAGCAGTACTTC. J is TRBJ2-7 and V is TRBV6-1; 7 nucleotides line up with TRBD1. Germline V CDR1 and CDR2: MNHNS, SASEGT. The trim removed 4 bases at V and 3 bases at J, leaving 3 bases unmatched. CDR3 length: 13 amino acids.

The rearrangement uses TRBV7-9 and TRBJ2-2; D call uncertain. The CDR3 loop spans 12 amino acids. Germline values: CDR1 SEHNR, CDR2 FQNEAQ (reference sequence). Trimming took 1 base from V and 5 from J, leaving 2 bases between them. CDR3: CASSLVTGELFF. Here the CDR3 DNA reads TGTGCCAGCAGCTTAGTAACCGGGGAGCTGTTTTTT.

This clone was counted a few times. The chain is built from TRBV6-1 and TRBJ1-2, with 7 bases lining up with TRBD1. Unmatched junction bases numbered 3, after V lost 6 bases and J lost 5 bases. The CDR3 spans 12 residues. Germline V lookup: CDR1 MNHNS, CDR2 SASEGT. The chain's CDR3 is CASRTGRYGYTF. The CDR3 DNA reads TGTGCCAGCAGGACAGGGAGGTATGGCTACACCTTC.

This chain joins TRBV2 and TRBJ2-7; weak D call: TRBD1 (6 bases). This CDR3 spans 17 amino acids. With 7 bases removed from V and 1 base from J, the gap between germline ends came to 23 bases. Germline V CDR1 and CDR2: SNHLY, FYNNEI. This CDR3 reads CASKICHRQDLSYEQYF. CDR3 bases: TGTGCCAGCAAGATCTGCCATAGACAGGATCTTTCCTACGAGCAGTACTTC.

This chain uses TRBV28 with TRBJ1-5; D possibly corresponds to TRBD1 (5 bases). CDR1 is MDHEN and CDR2 is SYDVKM in the germline V gene. V was trimmed by 6 bases and J by 0 bases, leaving 9 bases between them. The CDR3 extends over 14 amino acids. The CDR3 DNA sequence: TGTGCCAGCAGAAGACAGCATAGCAATCAGCCCCAGCATTTT. Its translation is CASRRQHSNQPQHF. Together with reference TRBV28 and TRBJ1-5, the CDR3 gives the full variable domain: DVKVTQSSRYLVKRTGEKVFLECVQDMDHENMFWYRQDPGLGLRLIYFSYDVKMKEKGDIPEGYSVSREKKERFSLILESASTNQTSMYLCASRRQHSNQPQHFGDGTRLSIL.

The CDR3: CASSRNPLWAPDTQYF. The CDR3 nucleotides read TGCGCCAGCAGTCGTAACCCATTGTGGGCGCCGGATACGCAGTATTTT. V usage is TRBV23-1 and J usage is TRBJ2-3; D not resolved. TRBV23-1 is an open reading frame, and its role is uncertain. The CDR3 totals 16 residues. Trimming took off 4 bases at V and 6 bases at J, with 20 bases between the two ends.

The chain combines TRBV28 with TRBJ2-7; a possible D gene is TRBD1 (7 bases). The germline V gene encodes CDR1 MDHEN and CDR2 SYDVKM. Deletions cut 2 bases from V and 1 base from J, with 9 bases between. The CDR3 is 14 amino acids. Written as DNA, the CDR3 is TGTGCCAGCAGTTTAGCAGGGGGGTCCTACGAGCAGTACTTC. Its translation is CASSLAGGSYEQYF.

The chain carries TRBV12-5 and TRBJ2-3, with TRBD2 as a possible D gene (7 bases). The CDR3 sequence is 15 residues long. CDR1 and CDR2 (germline): LGHNT, FRNRAP. V lost 5 bases and J 5 bases, leaving 17 bases between the germline ends. The CDR3 here is CASGSALGGRDTQYF. The CDR3 bases are TGTGCTAGTGGTAGCGCCCTCGGGGGGCGAGATACGCAGTATTTT.

This chain connects TRBV11-2 to TRBJ2-7; TRBD2 agrees at 9 bases. Germline V CDR1 and CDR2: SGHAT, FQNNGV. The CDR3 contains 17 residues. V lost 5 bases to trimming and J lost 4 bases; unmatched junction nucleotides: 15. DNA of the CDR3: TGTGCCAGCAGCCTAGGGGTAGCGGGGGCACTTTGGTACGAGCAGTACTTC. Translation: CASSLGVAGALWYEQYF.

V gene TRBV13 combines with J gene TRBJ2-7, with D hard to call. The CDR3 length is 12 residues. Germline CDR1 and CDR2: PRHDT and FYEKMQ (reference sequence). V lost 3 bases to trimming and J lost 0 bases, with 3 bases between them. CDR3 in DNA: TGTGCCAGCAGCTTGGCCTCCTACGAGCAGTACTTC. This codes for CASSLASYEQYF.